This entry features one T cell receptor (beta chain) sequence. The record originates from a study of T cell responses to AZD1222 COVID-19 vaccine. Produced via immunoSEQ multiplex PCR; TCRdb's table is partial and in-frame only. The sample lists 150,000 to 200,000 clones, approximately 94% occurring once. Per the germline V gene, CDR1 is SQVTM and CDR2 is ANQGSEA. Trimming stripped 6 bases from V and 14 bases from J, with 17 bases between. The CDR3 extends over 11 amino acids. The chain links TRBV29-1 to TRBJ2-1, with D perhaps given as TRBD1 or TRBD2 (7 bases each). The sequence was obtained from an adult in good health. The sequencing here drew on peripheral blood, taken on day 0 of AZD1222 vaccination. CDR3: CSVVQGTKKFF. The CDR3 DNA is TGCAGCGTGGTACAGGGGACTAAAAAGTTCTTC.